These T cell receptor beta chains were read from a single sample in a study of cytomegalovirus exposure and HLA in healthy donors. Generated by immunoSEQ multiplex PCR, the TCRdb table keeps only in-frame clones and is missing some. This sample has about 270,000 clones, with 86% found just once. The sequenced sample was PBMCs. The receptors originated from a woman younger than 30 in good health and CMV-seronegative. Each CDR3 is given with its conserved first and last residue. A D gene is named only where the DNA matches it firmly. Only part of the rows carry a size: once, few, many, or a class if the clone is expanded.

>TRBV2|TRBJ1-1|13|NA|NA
TGTGCCAGCAGGTCAGGGGCCGCCACTGAAGCTTTCTTT
CASRSGAATEAFF
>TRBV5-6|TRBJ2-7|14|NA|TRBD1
TGTGCCAGCCGGATGTGGGACAGAGCCTACGAGCAGTACTTC
CASRMWDRAYEQYF
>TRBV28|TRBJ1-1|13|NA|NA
TGTGCCAGCAGTCTCATACGGGGAGGTGAAGCTTTCTTT
CASSLIRGGEAFF
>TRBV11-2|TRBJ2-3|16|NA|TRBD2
TGTGCCAGCAGCGTCCGGACTAGCGGTAGCACAGATACGCAGTATTTT
CASSVRTSGSTDTQYF
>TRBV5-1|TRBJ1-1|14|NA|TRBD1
TGCGCCAGCAGCGGGGGGACAGGGAGGACTGAAGCTTTCTTT
CASSGGTGRTEAFF
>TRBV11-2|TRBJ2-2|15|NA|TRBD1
TGTGCCAGCAGCCCGGACAGGGGGCGAACCGGGGAGCTGTTTTTT
CASSPDRGRTGELFF
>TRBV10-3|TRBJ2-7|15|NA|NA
TGTGCCATCAGTGACCCAGGACAGCCGACCTACGAGCAGTACTTC
CAISDPGQPTYEQYF
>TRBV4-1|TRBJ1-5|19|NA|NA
TGCGCCAGCAGCCAAGATACCCTCACGGGAGGGGTCAGCAATCAGCCCCAGCATTTT
CASSQDTLTGGVSNQPQHF
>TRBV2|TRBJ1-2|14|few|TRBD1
TGTGCCACCCGGGACAGAAGTAGCCTCTATGGCTACACCTTC
CATRDRSSLYGYTF
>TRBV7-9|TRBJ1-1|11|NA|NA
TGTGCCAGCAGCTTCGGTCTTGAAGCTTTCTTT
CASSFGLEAFF